The TCR beta chain described here comes from a study of T cell responses to AZD1222 COVID-19 vaccine. Looking at the study overall: Second-dose recipients at about 4 or about 12 weeks were treated as one pooled group.

Overall study findings and caveats: Repertoires were collected only later (after the peak T cell response had occurred). Among spike-specific TCRs, nearly half reportedly target unmutated variant regions. The donor group comprised mostly white British people and more females; the analysis possibly underestimated clonal diversity.

The repertoire was sequenced with immunoSEQ multiplex PCR; TCRdb's copy has only in-frame clones and lacks some. The repertoire consists of about 130,000 clones, with about 90% occurring once and the leading ten covering under 4.5%. Trimming removed 0 bases from V and 5 bases from J, with 11 bases in between. CDR1 is MGHRA, CDR2 YSYEKL, per germline. This CDR3 comprises 14 residues. In regard to this clone: The antigen is not known.

This receptor was identified in an adult in good health. The starting material was peripheral blood, obtained on day 0 of AZD1222 vaccination. The genes are TRBV4-1 and TRBJ2-7; D gene uncertain. CDR3 bases: TGCGCCAGCAGCCAAGATAAGTCCGGAAACGAGCAGTACTTC. Amino acid sequence: CASSQDKSGNEQYF.